These 19 T cell receptor beta chains originate from one sample sequenced in a study of glioma-infiltrating T cells after dendritic cell vaccination. This table comes from immunoSEQ multiplex PCR, and its TCRdb copy is limited to in-frame clones, with some not included. There are roughly 68,000 clones in the sample; roughly four fifths occur only once, and around 9.6% lies in the top ten. This material consisted of blood, taken before dendritic cell vaccination. The receptors were sampled from a human donor with glioblastoma.

The chain employs TRBV19 and TRBJ2-3; D might be TRBD2 (7 bases). Per the germline V gene, CDR1 is LNHDA and CDR2 is SQIVND (reference sequence). The CDR3 contains 12 residues. Trimming removed 1 base from V and 10 bases from J, with 9 bases in between. Written as DNA, the CDR3 is TGTGCCAGTAGTATAGGGCGGGGGCCGCAGTATTTT. Its translation is CASSIGRGPQYF. The variable domain in full, with the rest retrieved from reference TRBV19 and TRBJ2-3, is DGGITQSPKYLFRKEGQNVTLSCEQNLNHDAMYWYRQDPGQGLRLIYYSQIVNDFQKGDIAEGYSVSREKKESFPLTVTSAQKNPTAFYLCASSIGRGPQYFGPGTRLTVL.

V and J are TRBV2 and TRBJ1-2, with D perhaps TRBD1 (5 bases). The V end lost 4 bases, the J end lost 2 bases, and 5 bases lay between the germline ends. The V gene's germline CDR1 is SNHLY and CDR2 FYNNEI. The CDR3 extends over 12 amino acids. CDR3 region: CASSGQNYGYTF. The DNA of the CDR3 is TGTGCCAGCAGTGGACAGAACTATGGCTACACCTTC. Looking up the rest from reference TRBV2 and TRBJ1-2 gives the full variable domain: EPEVTQTPSHQVTQMGQEVILRCVPISNHLYFYWYRQILGQKVEFLVSFYNNEISEKSEIFDDQFSVERPDGSNFTLKIRSTKLEDSAMYFCASSGQNYGYTFGSGTRLTVV.

The chain is built from TRBV2 and TRBJ2-2; 10 nucleotides match TRBD1. J lost 3 bases, V lost 7 bases, and 8 bases had no gene match. CDR3 length equals 16 residues. CDR1 and CDR2 from the germline V gene are SNHLY and FYNNEI. The CDR3 DNA reads TGTGCCAGCACGAAAGACAGGGGGCTTTACACCGGGGAGCTGTTTTTT. Translation: CASTKDRGLYTGELFF. Full variable domain (rest looked up from reference TRBV2 and TRBJ2-2): EPEVTQTPSHQVTQMGQEVILRCVPISNHLYFYWYRQILGQKVEFLVSFYNNEISEKSEIFDDQFSVERPDGSNFTLKIRSTKLEDSAMYFCASTKDRGLYTGELFFGEGSRLTVL.

This chain connects TRBV28 to TRBJ2-5; D uncertain. V was clipped by 3 bases and J by 5 bases, with 10 bases between them. The CDR3 is 13 residues long. Germline V CDR1 and CDR2: MDHEN, SYDVKM. This CDR3 is CASSLAQRETQYF. The CDR3 DNA reads TGTGCCAGCAGTTTGGCGCAGAGGGAGACCCAGTACTTC.

This clone was counted a single time. V is TRBV30 and J is TRBJ1-4, with D maybe TRBD1 (5 bases). The CDR3 is made up of 16 amino acids. The germline V and J ends were trimmed by 3 bases and 5 bases, with 19 bases remaining between them. The germline V gene has CDR1 GTSNPN and CDR2 SVGIG (reference sequence). The CDR3 is CAWSVRGSGMNEKLFF. The CDR3 nucleotides are TGTGCCTGGAGCGTACGGGGGTCGGGGATGAATGAAAAACTGTTTTTT.

Comment on this clone: Other DNA sequences within the sample encode an identical CDR3. The rearrangement joins TRBV6-1 to TRBJ1-5; no clear D gene. The V gene lost 6 bases and the J gene lost 2 bases, with 8 bases spanning the gap. The CDR3 runs 13 residues. Looked up from germline, CDR1 is MNHNS and CDR2 is SASEGT. CDR3 DNA: TGTGCCAGCAGCCCACGGGGCAATCAGCCCCAGCATTTT. Translated: CASSPRGNQPQHF.

This clone came up a few times. V is TRBV19 and J is TRBJ1-4, with 7 positions matching TRBD1. Per germline, CDR1 LNHDA and CDR2 SQIVND (reference sequence). CDR3 length equals 15 residues. Trimming cost V 6 bases and J 2 bases; bases outside gene matches: 6. The CDR3 bases are TGTGCCAGTAGGGGAGGACAGGCGACTAATGAAAAACTGTTTTTT. Its protein product is CASRGGQATNEKLFF.

The V call is TRBV10-3, the J call TRBJ1-2; maybe TRBD1 (5 bases). V lost 3 bases, J lost 8 bases, and 13 bases lay in between. The CDR3 runs to 13 residues. The germline V gene encodes CDR1 ENHRY and CDR2 SYGVKD. CDR3 bases: TGTGCCATCAGTGACCCAAAGGGGCTCGGCTACACCTTC. It yields the protein CAISDPKGLGYTF.

The rearrangement links TRBV6-5 to TRBJ2-2; 7 bases line up with TRBD2. V trimming: 2 bases; J trimming: 0 bases; junction bases outside the gene matches: 0. The CDR3 runs to 15 residues. In germline, CDR1 is MNHEY, CDR2 SVGAGI. Here the CDR3 DNA reads TGTGCCAGCAGTTACGCGGGGGCGAACACCGGGGAGCTGTTTTTT. Protein product: CASSYAGANTGELFF.

The rearrangement uses TRBV6-6 and TRBJ1-2, with 9 bases lining up with TRBD1. The junction had 4 bases not matched to a gene; V was cut back by 4 bases and J by 4 bases. The germline CDR1 and CDR2 sequences are MNHNY and SVGAGI (reference sequence). This CDR3 is built from 14 residues. The CDR3 region has the DNA TGTGCCAGCAGTTCTACAGGGGGCGGCTATGGCTACACCTTC. Protein sequence: CASSSTGGGYGYTF.

The gene calls are TRBV5-1 and TRBJ2-3; 7 positions agree with TRBD1. CDR3 size: 16 residues. The trim removed 3 bases at V and 1 base at J, leaving 8 bases unmatched. Germline V gene sequence: CDR1 SGHRS, CDR2 YFSETQ. CDR3 in DNA: TGCGCCAGCAGCTCCCCTGACAGGGTTGGCACAGATACGCAGTATTTT. Protein product: CASSSPDRVGTDTQYF.

This clone was picked up one time. The genes are TRBV16 and TRBJ2-3; D might be TRBD1 (5 bases). There are 16 residues in the CDR3. Germline CDR1 reads KGHSY; CDR2 reads FQNENV. V lost 2 bases to trimming and J lost 1 base, with 13 bases between them. The CDR3 sequence is CASSQVDKGGTDTQYF. CDR3 nucleotide sequence: TGTGCCAGCAGCCAAGTCGACAAAGGGGGCACAGATACGCAGTATTTT.

The chain employs TRBV2 and TRBJ1-5, with D perhaps TRBD1 (5 bases). V was cut by 8 bases and J by 1 base, with 9 bases left in between. Germline V CDR1 and CDR2: SNHLY, FYNNEI. The CDR3 is 13 amino acids. CDR3: CASDQGSNQPQHF. CDR3 DNA: TGTGCCAGCGATCAGGGAAGCAATCAGCCCCAGCATTTT. The entire variable domain, with the rest obtained from reference TRBV2 and TRBJ1-5, is as follows: EPEVTQTPSHQVTQMGQEVILRCVPISNHLYFYWYRQILGQKVEFLVSFYNNEISEKSEIFDDQFSVERPDGSNFTLKIRSTKLEDSAMYFCASDQGSNQPQHFGDGTRLSIL.

The chain is built from TRBV10-3 and TRBJ1-3; 7 bases are shared with TRBD1. The CDR3 is 13 residues long. Germline V lookup: CDR1 ENHRY, CDR2 SYGVKD. V was clipped by 8 bases and J by 0 bases; unmatched bases: 1. The DNA for the CDR3 is TGTGCCATCGGGACAGCCTCTGGAAACACCATATATTTT. Amino acid sequence: CAIGTASGNTIYF.

The genes are TRBV25-1 and TRBJ1-5, with D unresolved. The V end was cut by 1 base, the J end by 4 bases, with 8 bases between. The CDR3 covers 14 residues. The germline gives CDR1 MGHDK, CDR2 SYGVNS. CDR3 nucleotides: TGTGCCAGCAGTGAATGGGCAGAAAATCAGCCCCAGCATTTT. Translation gives CASSEWAENQPQHF.

This chain uses TRBV25-1 with TRBJ2-1; 9 positions match TRBD2. V dropped 6 bases and J dropped 0; count of bases not matched to a gene: 0. Germline V gene sequence: CDR1 MGHDK, CDR2 SYGVNS. This CDR3 comprises 14 residues. CDR3 coding DNA: TGTGCCAGCAGAGCGGGGGGCTCCTACAATGAGCAGTTCTTC. Amino acid sequence: CASRAGGSYNEQFF. The whole variable domain, remainder taken from reference TRBV25-1 and TRBJ2-1, is EADIYQTPRYLVIGTGKKITLECSQTMGHDKMYWYQQDPGMELHLIHYSYGVNSTEKGDLSSESTVSRIRTEHFPLTLESARPSHTSQYLCASRAGGSYNEQFFGPGTRLTVL.

This chain connects TRBV2 to TRBJ2-7; TRBD1 matches at 8 bases. Per the germline V gene, CDR1 is SNHLY and CDR2 is FYNNEI. The CDR3 sequence is 14 residues long. V shed 11 bases, J shed 1 base, and the junction held 10 bases outside the gene matches. The CDR3 sequence is CASLRDRFSYEQYF. CDR3 in DNA: TGTGCCTCCCTCCGGGACAGGTTTTCCTACGAGCAGTACTTC.

The chain employs TRBV5-6 and TRBJ2-7, with 7 bases lining up with TRBD2. With 5 bases clipped from V and 0 bases from J, the junction kept 5 bases outside the gene matches. The CDR3 is 14 amino acids. CDR1 and CDR2 (germline): SGHDT, YYEEEE. DNA of the CDR3: TGTGCCAGCAGGGGACGGGGGGACTCCTACGAGCAGTACTTC. It codes for CASRGRGDSYEQYF.

The CDR3 reads CSVVVRENTEAFF. CDR3 DNA: TGCAGCGTTGTAGTGCGGGAGAACACTGAAGCTTTCTTT. V and J are TRBV29-1 and TRBJ1-1; unclear D gene. The CDR3 has 13 residues. Germline CDR1 SQVTM, CDR2 ANQGSEA. V was clipped by 4 bases and J by 1 base, with 10 bases between them.